This T cell receptor (beta chain) was found in a study of cytomegalovirus exposure and HLA in healthy donors. The V gene lost 4 bases and the J gene lost 0 bases, with 14 bases spanning the gap. Germline V lookup: CDR1 SGHKS, CDR2 YYEKEE (reference sequence). This CDR3 region has 15 residues. PCR primers comprised 60 Vbeta and 13 Jbeta primers. The protocol was immunoSEQ multiplex PCR, while the TCRdb copy is restricted to in-frame clones and leaves out a portion. The data contain about 120,000 clones, around 80% of them seen just once; the ten biggest clones take up about 6.6%. The sequenced sample consisted of PBMCs. The TCR was taken from a man aged 25-40 years in good health and CMV-seropositive. The chain employs TRBV5-5 and TRBJ2-7, with D unresolved. The CDR3 spells CASSPPTASSYEQYF. The CDR3 DNA is TGTGCCAGCAGCCCTCCGACTGCAAGCTCCTACGAGCAGTACTTC.